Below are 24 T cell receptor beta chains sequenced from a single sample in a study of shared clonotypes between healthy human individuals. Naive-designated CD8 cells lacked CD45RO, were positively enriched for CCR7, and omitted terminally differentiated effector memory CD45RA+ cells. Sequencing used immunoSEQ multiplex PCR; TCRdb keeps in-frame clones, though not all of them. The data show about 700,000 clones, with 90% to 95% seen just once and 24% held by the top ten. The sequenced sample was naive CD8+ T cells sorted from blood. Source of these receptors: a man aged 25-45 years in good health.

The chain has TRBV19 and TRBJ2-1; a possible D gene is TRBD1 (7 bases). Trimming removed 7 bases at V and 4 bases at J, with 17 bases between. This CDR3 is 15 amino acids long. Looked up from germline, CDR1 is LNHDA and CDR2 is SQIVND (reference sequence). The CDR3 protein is CASTQEGALYNEQFF. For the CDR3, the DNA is TGTGCCAGTACCCAGGAGGGGGCCCTTTACAATGAGCAGTTCTTC.

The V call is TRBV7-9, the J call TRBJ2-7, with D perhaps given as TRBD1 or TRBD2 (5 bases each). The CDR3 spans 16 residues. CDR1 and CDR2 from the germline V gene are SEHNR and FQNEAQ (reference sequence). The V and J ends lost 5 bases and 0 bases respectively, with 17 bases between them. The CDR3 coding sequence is TGTGCCAGCAGCACCCCGGGACGCAAAATCTCCTACGAGCAGTACTTC. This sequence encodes CASSTPGRKISYEQYF.

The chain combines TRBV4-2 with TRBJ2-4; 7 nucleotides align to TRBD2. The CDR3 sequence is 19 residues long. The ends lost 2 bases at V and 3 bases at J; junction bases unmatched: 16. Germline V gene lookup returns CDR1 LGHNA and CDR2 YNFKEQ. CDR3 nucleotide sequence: TGTGCCAGCAGCCAACAACCTAGGGCGGCTAGCGGACACAAAAACATTCAGTACTTC. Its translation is CASSQQPRAASGHKNIQYF.

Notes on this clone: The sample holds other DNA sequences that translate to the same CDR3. CDR3 loop: CASSLDYEQYF. The CDR3 bases are TGTGCCAGCAGCTTAGACTACGAGCAGTACTTC. V and J are TRBV7-2 and TRBJ2-7; D uncertain. Germline lookup yields CDR1 SGHTA and CDR2 FQGNSA. Trimming removed 1 base from V and 3 bases from J, with 1 base in between. The CDR3 covers 11 residues.

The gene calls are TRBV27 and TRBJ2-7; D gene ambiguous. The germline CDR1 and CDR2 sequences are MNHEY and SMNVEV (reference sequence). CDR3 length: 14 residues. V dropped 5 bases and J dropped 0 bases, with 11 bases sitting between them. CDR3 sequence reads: CASSRARSSYEQYF. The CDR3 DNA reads TGTGCCAGCAGTCGGGCAAGGAGCTCCTACGAGCAGTACTTC.

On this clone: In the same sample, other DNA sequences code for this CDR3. Here the CDR3 reads CASSLGLNTEAFF. The CDR3 region has the DNA TGCGCCAGCAGCCTAGGCCTAAACACTGAAGCTTTCTTT. V and J are TRBV4-3 and TRBJ1-1; D is ambiguous. V was pared by 4 bases and J by 2 bases, with 8 bases between. The length of the CDR3 is 13 residues. Germline assignment: CDR1 LGHNA and CDR2 YSLEER.

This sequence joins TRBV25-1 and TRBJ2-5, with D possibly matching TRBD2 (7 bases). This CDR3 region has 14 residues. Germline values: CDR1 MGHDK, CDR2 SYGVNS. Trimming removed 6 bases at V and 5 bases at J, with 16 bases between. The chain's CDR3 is CASSHAGAQETQYF. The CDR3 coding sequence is TGTGCCAGCAGCCATGCGGGGGCGCAGGAGACCCAGTACTTC.

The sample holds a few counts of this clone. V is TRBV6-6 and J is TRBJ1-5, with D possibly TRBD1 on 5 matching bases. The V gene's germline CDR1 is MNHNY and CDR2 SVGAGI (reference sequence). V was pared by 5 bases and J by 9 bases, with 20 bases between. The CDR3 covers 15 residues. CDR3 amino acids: CASSEGPNGNWPQHF. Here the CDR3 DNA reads TGTGCCAGCAGTGAGGGACCTAACGGGAATTGGCCCCAGCATTTT.

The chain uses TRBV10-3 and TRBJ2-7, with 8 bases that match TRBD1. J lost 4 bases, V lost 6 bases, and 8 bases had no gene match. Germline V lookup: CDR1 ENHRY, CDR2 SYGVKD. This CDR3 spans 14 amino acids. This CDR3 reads CAIRRGTGPYEQYF. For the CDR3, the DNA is TGTGCCATCAGGAGGGGGACAGGTCCATACGAGCAGTACTTC.

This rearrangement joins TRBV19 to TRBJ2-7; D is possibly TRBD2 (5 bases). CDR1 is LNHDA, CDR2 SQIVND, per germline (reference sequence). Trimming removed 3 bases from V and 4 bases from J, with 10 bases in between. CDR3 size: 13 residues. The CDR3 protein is CASSMWLAYEQYF. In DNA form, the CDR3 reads TGTGCCAGTAGTATGTGGCTAGCATACGAGCAGTACTTC. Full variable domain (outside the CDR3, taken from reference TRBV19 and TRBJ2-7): DGGITQSPKYLFRKEGQNVTLSCEQNLNHDAMYWYRQDPGQGLRLIYYSQIVNDFQKGDIAEGYSVSREKKESFPLTVTSAQKNPTAFYLCASSMWLAYEQYFGPGTRLTVT.

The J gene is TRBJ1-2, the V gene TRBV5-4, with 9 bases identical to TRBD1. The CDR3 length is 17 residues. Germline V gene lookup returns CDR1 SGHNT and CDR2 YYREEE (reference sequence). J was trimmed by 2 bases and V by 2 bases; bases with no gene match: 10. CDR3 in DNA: TGTGCCAGCAGCTTAACCCCAGGGACAGGGTTGAACTATGGCTACACCTTC. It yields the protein CASSLTPGTGLNYGYTF.

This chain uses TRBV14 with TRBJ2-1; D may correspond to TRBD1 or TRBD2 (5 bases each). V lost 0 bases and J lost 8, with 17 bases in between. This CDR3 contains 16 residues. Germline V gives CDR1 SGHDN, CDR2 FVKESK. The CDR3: CASSQDLGVVRYEQFF. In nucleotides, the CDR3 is TGTGCCAGCAGCCAAGATTTGGGGGTGGTTCGGTATGAGCAGTTCTTC.

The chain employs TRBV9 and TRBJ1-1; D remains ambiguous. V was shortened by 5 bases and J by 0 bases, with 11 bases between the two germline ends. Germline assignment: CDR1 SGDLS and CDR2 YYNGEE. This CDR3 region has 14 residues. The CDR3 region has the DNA TGTGCCAGCAGTAGCGGTCGTCTGAACACTGAAGCTTTCTTT. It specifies CASSSGRLNTEAFF.

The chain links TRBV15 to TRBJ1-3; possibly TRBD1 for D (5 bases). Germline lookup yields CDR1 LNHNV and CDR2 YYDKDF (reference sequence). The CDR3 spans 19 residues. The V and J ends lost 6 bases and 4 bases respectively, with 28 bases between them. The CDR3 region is CATRSAVGGGTRAGNTIYF. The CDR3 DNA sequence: TGTGCCACCAGATCCGCCGTCGGCGGGGGAACAAGAGCGGGAAACACCATATATTTT.

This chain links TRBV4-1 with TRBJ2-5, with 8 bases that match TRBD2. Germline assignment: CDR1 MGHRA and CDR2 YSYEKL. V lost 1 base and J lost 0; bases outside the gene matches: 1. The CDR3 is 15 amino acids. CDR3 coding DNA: TGCGCCAGCAGCCAAGGACTAGCGTACCAAGAGACCCAGTACTTC. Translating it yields CASSQGLAYQETQYF.

The CDR3 coding sequence is TGCGCCAGCAGCCAAGTTGGGACAGCCAAAAACATTCAGTACTTC. Amino acids: CASSQVGTAKNIQYF. The rearrangement uses TRBV4-3 and TRBJ2-4; D tentatively fits TRBD1 or TRBD2 (5 bases each). V was pared by 1 base and J by 0 bases, with 7 bases between. The germline gives CDR1 LGHNA, CDR2 YSLEER. This CDR3 contains 15 residues.

The CDR3, as DNA: TGCGCCAGCAGCCAAGTCGGCAGAGTATCCACCGGGGAGCTGTTTTTT. Its translation is CASSQVGRVSTGELFF. This rearrangement joins TRBV4-3 to TRBJ2-2; D not certain. The germline V and J ends were trimmed by 1 base and 4 bases, with 13 bases remaining between them. There are 16 residues in the CDR3. Germline V CDR1 and CDR2: LGHNA, YSLEER.

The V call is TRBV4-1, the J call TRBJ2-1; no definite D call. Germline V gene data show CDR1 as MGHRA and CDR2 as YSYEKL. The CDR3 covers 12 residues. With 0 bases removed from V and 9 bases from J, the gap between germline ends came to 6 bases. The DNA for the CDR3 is TGCGCCAGCAGCCAAGATAGTCGTGAGCAGTTCTTC. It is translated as CASSQDSREQFF.

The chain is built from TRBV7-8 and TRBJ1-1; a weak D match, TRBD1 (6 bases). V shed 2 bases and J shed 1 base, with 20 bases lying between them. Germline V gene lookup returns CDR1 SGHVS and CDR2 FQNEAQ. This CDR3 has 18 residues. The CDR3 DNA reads TGTGCCAGCAGCTTAAGGGCCTACAGGGTCGGGCAGAACACTGAAGCTTTCTTT. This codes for CASSLRAYRVGQNTEAFF.

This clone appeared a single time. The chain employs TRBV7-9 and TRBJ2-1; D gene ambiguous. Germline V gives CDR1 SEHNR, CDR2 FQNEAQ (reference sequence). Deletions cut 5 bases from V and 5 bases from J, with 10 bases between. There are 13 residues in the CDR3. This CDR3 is CASSERPNNEQFF. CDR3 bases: TGTGCCAGCAGCGAAAGGCCCAACAATGAGCAGTTCTTC.

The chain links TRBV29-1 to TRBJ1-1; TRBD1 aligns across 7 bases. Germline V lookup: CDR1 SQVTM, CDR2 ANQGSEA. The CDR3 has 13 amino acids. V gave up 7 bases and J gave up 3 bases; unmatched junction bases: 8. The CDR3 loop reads CSGWGRGYTEAFF. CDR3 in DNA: TGCAGCGGTTGGGGCAGGGGGTACACTGAAGCTTTCTTT.

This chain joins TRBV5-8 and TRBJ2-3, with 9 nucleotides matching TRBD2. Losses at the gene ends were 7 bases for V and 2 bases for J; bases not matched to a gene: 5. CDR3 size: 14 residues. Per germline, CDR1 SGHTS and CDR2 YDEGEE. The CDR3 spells CASPTSGYTDTQYF. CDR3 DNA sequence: TGTGCCAGCCCGACTAGCGGATACACAGATACGCAGTATTTT.

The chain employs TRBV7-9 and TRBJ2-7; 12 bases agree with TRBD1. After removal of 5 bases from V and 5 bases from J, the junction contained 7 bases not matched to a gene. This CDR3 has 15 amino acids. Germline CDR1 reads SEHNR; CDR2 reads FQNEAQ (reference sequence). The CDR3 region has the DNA TGTGCCAGCAGCGGGGACAGGGGGCGCTTGGACGAGCAGTACTTC. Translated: CASSGDRGRLDEQYF.

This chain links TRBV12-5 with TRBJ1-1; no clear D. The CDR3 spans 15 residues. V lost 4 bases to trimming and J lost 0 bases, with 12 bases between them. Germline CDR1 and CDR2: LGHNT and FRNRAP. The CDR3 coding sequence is TGTGCTAGTGGTTCCGACGGGTATATGAACACTGAAGCTTTCTTT. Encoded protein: CASGSDGYMNTEAFF. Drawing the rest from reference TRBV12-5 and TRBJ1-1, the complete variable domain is DARVTQTPRHKVTEMGQEVTMRCQPILGHNTVFWYRQTMMQGLELLAYFRNRAPLDDSGMPKDRFSAEMPDATLATLKIQPSEPRDSAVYFCASGSDGYMNTEAFFGQGTRLTVV.